Listed below are T cell receptor beta chains from one sample, sequenced in a study of blood T cell repertoires in COVID-19. Some clones are missing from TCRdb's copy, which holds only in-frame ones; the method was immunoSEQ multiplex PCR. In the table there are approximately 120,000 clones, approximately 85% of which are singletons. The sample was peripheral blood. The receptor set was obtained from a man at least 80 years old with active or convalescent COVID-19. Both conserved end residues are part of each CDR3.

>TRBJ2-3|TRBV5-1|15
CASSLTSGGADTQYF
>TRBJ2-2|TRBV5-1|17
CASSWTPDRGDTGELFF
>TRBJ2-6|TRBV7-8|18
CASSLKGRGASGANVLTF
>TRBJ2-7|TRBV12-3/TRBV12-4|13
CASKQGESYEQYF
>TRBJ2-1|TRBV7-8|17
CASSLGGGQGVFDEQFF
>TRBJ2-1|TRBV2|14
CAGDRGRGYNEQFF
>TRBJ2-1|TRBV5-4|15
CASSETSGGGDEQFF
>TRBJ2-3|TRBV6-2/TRBV6-3|15
CASSTLAGGPNTQYF
>TRBJ2-3|TRBV5-1|22
CASSLGTGRFQTGGAGEDTQYF
>TRBJ2-2|TRBV27|13
CASSGSGPGELFF
>TRBJ2-7|TRBV7-9|13
CASSPHASGEQYF
>TRBJ2-1|TRBV7-2|16
CASSFVLAVSYNEQFF
>TRBJ2-3|TRBV6-5|15
CASRPSTGTTDTQYF
>TRBJ2-2|TRBV9|13
CASSHLYTGELFF
>TRBJ2-7|TRBV6-5|15
CASSYSGKSPYEQYF
>TRBJ1-1|TRBV5-6|18
CASSLAWDTRGKDTEAFF
>TRBJ2-3|TRBV7-9|16
CASTKGASGSTDTQYF
>TRBJ2-3|TRBV14|15
CASSQALALPDTQYF
>TRBJ1-4|TRBV7-2|16
CASSLTPDRESEKLFF
>TRBJ2-2|TRBV30|13
CAWSTLAGGELFF
>TRBJ1-5|TRBV10-3|14
CASTTGEGFQPQHF
>TRBJ1-6|TRBV12-3/TRBV12-4|12
CASSPTGGPLHF
>TRBJ1-5|TRBV7-2|15
CASSFIQGRGQPQHF
>TRBJ2-7|TRBV5-5|17
CASSNPRGASIAYEQYF
>TRBJ2-1|TRBV2|16
CASSGPVRSSYNEQFF
>TRBJ2-2|TRBV5-1|16
CASSLWTGGLGGELFF
>TRBJ2-1|TRBV30|15
CAWSFATSGYNEQFF
>TRBJ2-3|TRBV27|16
CASSFVLGLRTDTQYF
>TRBJ1-1|TRBV28|18
CASSTLLGRRSMNTEAFF
>TRBJ2-1|TRBV19|16
CASRGRGAASYNEQFF
>TRBJ2-3|TRBV6-4|15
CASSDSIGVAATQYF
>TRBJ2-2|TRBV6-2/TRBV6-3|15
CASSYSPGLTGELFF
>TRBJ2-7|TRBV28|14
CASSLYQGGHEQYF
>TRBJ2-5|TRBV3-1/TRBV3-2|13
CASSRQAVETQYF
>TRBJ2-1|TRBV7-3|15
CASSAGTGLYNEQFF
>TRBJ2-2|TRBV11-1|16
CASSPKAGGGTGELFF
>TRBJ1-6|TRBV7-8|12
CASSLGQGTLHF
>TRBJ1-6|TRBV6-5|12
CASSYLNSPLHF
>TRBJ1-2|TRBV18|14
CASSPETGGYGYTF
>TRBJ1-1|TRBV7-3|15
CASSPTTGVNTEAFF
>TRBJ2-2|TRBV5-1|16
CASSFGLLVATGELFF
>TRBJ1-2|TRBV9|17
CASSADRGRGRVYGYTF
>TRBJ1-2|TRBV7-9|14
CASSLGGQGYGYTF
>TRBJ2-7|TRBV19|17
CASSIASSMTSGYEQYF
>TRBJ2-5|TRBV19|14
CASSPRERGETQYF
>TRBJ1-2|TRBV14|12
CASSVQGYGYTF
>TRBJ2-3|TRBV3-1/TRBV3-2|16
CASSPSGGDTTDTQYF
>TRBJ2-7|TRBV7-9|16
CASSRSGTSGGLEQYF
>TRBJ1-6|TRBV3-1/TRBV3-2|15
CASRTGGASNSPLHF